Sequencing of this TCR beta chain was carried out in a study of cytomegalovirus exposure and HLA in healthy donors. General study findings and limits: Researchers catalogued around 150 TCR beta chains as cytomegalovirus-associated. CMV serostatus was the sole immune exposure information available. In vitro checks showed that a few CMV-associated chains really do target CMV antigens.

The PCR had 60 Vbeta and 13 Jbeta primers. Produced via immunoSEQ multiplex PCR; TCRdb's table is partial and in-frame only. Its table records some 46,000 clones. Turning to this clone: Its cognate antigen is unknown.

This CDR3 contains 14 residues. Germline lookup yields CDR1 MNHEY and CDR2 SMNVEV (reference sequence). V shed 5 bases and J 5 bases; nucleotides not matched to a gene: 6. The specimen was PBMCs. The chain has TRBV27 and TRBJ2-1, with 7 bases lining up with TRBD1. This receptor was taken from a woman in her twenties or thirties in good health and CMV-seronegative. CDR3 sequence (DNA): TGTGCCAGCAGTCCGAGGACAGGCAACAATGAGCAGTTCTTC. Protein: CASSPRTGNNEQFF.